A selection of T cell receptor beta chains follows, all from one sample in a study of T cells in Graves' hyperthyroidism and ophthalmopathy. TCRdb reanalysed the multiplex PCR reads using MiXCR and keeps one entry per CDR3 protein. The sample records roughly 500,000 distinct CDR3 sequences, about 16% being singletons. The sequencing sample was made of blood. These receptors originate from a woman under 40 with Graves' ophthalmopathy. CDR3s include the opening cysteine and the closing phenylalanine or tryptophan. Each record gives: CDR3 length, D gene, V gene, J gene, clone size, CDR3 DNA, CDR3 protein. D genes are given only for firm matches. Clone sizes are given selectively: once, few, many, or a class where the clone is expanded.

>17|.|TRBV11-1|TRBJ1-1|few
TGTGCCAGCAGCAAATCAGTCCAGGCACTCATGAACACTGAAGCTTTCTTT
CASSKSVQALMNTEAFF
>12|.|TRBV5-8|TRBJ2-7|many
TGTGCCAGCAGCTTGGTCTCCAACGAGCAGTACTTC
CASSLVSNEQYF
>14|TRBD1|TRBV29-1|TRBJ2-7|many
TGCAGCGCTTATCCGGGACAGGGGTCCTACGAGCAGTACTTC
CSAYPGQGSYEQYF
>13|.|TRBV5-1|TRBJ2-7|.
TGTGCCAGCAGCGAGTCCCTGACGCGCGAGCAGTACTTC
CASSESLTREQYF
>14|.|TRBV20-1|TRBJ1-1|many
TGCAGTGCTAGAGAAAGGCACTCTTACACTGAAGCTTTCTTT
CSARERHSYTEAFF
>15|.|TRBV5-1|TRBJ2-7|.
TGCGCCAGCAGCTTGGATTCGGGATTCTACTACGAGCAGTACTTC
CASSLDSGFYYEQYF
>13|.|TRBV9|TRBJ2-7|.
TGTGCCAGCAGCCTACGTCCAGCTTACGAGCAGTACTTC
CASSLRPAYEQYF
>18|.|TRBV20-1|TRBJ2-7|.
TGCAGTGCTAGAGATAGCCTTTTTGGCAGGGGAGTTCCCTACGAGCAGTACTTC
CSARDSLFGRGVPYEQYF
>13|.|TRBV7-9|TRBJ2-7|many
TGTGCCAGCAGAGTAGGGGGGGCCCACGAGCAGTACTTC
CASRVGGAHEQYF
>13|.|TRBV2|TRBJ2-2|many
TGTGCCAGCAGTCAGGAGAACACCGGGGAGCTGTTTTTT
CASSQENTGELFF
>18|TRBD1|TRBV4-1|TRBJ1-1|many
TGCGCCAGCAGCCAAGGGGCCAGTACAGGGGGGTTGAACACTGAAGCTTTCTTT
CASSQGASTGGLNTEAFF
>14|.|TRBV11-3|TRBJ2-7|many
TGTGCCAGCAGCAAAGCGGGACAGAGCTACGAGCAGTACTTC
CASSKAGQSYEQYF
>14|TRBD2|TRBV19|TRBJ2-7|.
TGTGCCAGTAGTATGGTAGCGGGGTCTCAGGAGCAGTACTTC
CASSMVAGSQEQYF
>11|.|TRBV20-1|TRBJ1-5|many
TGCAGTGCTAGTCCCTCAGGGCCCCAGCATTTT
CSASPSGPQHF
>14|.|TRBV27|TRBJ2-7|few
TGTGCCAGCCGAGCATGGGTAAGCTCCTACGAGCAGTACTTC
CASRAWVSSYEQYF
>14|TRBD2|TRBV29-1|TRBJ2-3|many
TGCAGCGTTCGTCTAGCGGGAGTCACAGATACGCAGTATTTT
CSVRLAGVTDTQYF